This TCR beta chain originates from a study of blood T cell repertoires in COVID-19 (dated by TCRdb to between 2020 and 2021). As for the study more broadly: Samples covering the acute and convalescent phases of COVID-19 were provided by collaborators in the United States, Italy and Spain. HLA class I and class II types, where available, came from metadata supplied by the sample provider rather than from assay-based typing. Subjects who had been exposed to COVID-19, were actively infected with it, or had recovered from it provided the deeply sampled blood TCRbeta repertoires that made up the dataset. Nearly every sample came with metadata listing a de-identified subject ID, COVID-19 status, age in years and sex. Samples were obtained from the ongoing ImmuneRACE study (first 160 participants) and from 1,200 or so subjects provided by 6 global collaborators. The repertoires were released in a freely available public database intended as a resource for research on the immune response to SARS-CoV-2. The prospective study material was composed of cDNA or gDNA derived from T cells, B-cell-depleted T cells, or PBMCs.

TCRbeta CDR3 regions were amplified from genomic DNA using the immunoSEQ Assay, a bias-controlled multiplex PCR. Regarding the original processing steps: The number of nucleated cells in each sample was estimated by amplification of reference gene primers within the assay. To quantify the absolute abundance of each unique TCRbeta CDR3 rearrangement, sequence reads were collapsed and filtered. For each sample, productive Simpson clonality was calculated as the square root of Simpson's diversity index across productive rearrangements. Imported from immuneACCESS, the table was reduced by TCRdb to in-frame sequences with V and J called. These copies leave out some clones; in studies compared against another copy, an unresolved V gene accounts for under half, and the cause of the remainder is not known. V and J calls plus clone size are reproduced from that table; the DNA served to infer D and trimming. Across this sample there are over 200,000 clones, with 88% seen only once. 2.5% of the sample is in the top ten clones.

Summary of the overall study and its limitations: Clinical and demographic metadata were provided uncurated, with the amount varying by source and participant.

Comment on this clone: Its antigen is currently not known. Base qualities were left out, and no much larger clone turns up one base away.

CDR1 SGHNT and CDR2 YENEEA are derived from the germline V gene. Including the terminal cysteine and phenylalanine, the CDR3 comprises 17 residues. The only DNA kept is the CDR3, 51 bases in frame from the first base. Here V drops 5 bases and J drops 2 bases, and the junction holds 14 bases not matched to any gene. Participants in the prospective study were enrolled through a virtual design, were aged roughly 18 to 100 years, and lived in some 24 United States geographic areas. In the prospective study, cohorts were assigned on the basis of participant-reported clinical history obtained from a screening survey and a study questionnaire. Mobile phlebotomists in the prospective study collected whole blood, serum and a nasopharyngeal or oropharyngeal swab from every participant. Prospective study participants could optionally give additional blood draws and questionnaires over an approximately 2-month period. Before DNA extraction, blood samples from the prospective study were shipped at room temperature or frozen.

This sequence was found in a woman in her 40s with acute COVID-19. The chain was built from TRBV11-3 and TRBJ1-2, and 7 bases in between align with TRBD1. Sequenced material: PBMCs or T cells enriched from blood (not recorded which). The DNA sequence is given as TGTGCCAGCAGCCCAACAGGGGCTTTGGGAAAAAACTATGGCTACACCTTC. It specifies CASSPTGALGKNYGYTF.